This T cell receptor (beta chain) was found in a study of cytomegalovirus exposure and HLA in healthy donors. Overall study results and limits: Across donors, sequencing depth was assumed by presence/absence analyses to be roughly uniform.

PCR was performed using 60 Vbeta and 13 Jbeta primers. The method was immunoSEQ multiplex PCR; TCRdb's version includes in-frame clones alone and lacks a portion of them. The sample has 120,000 to 150,000 clones, roughly 77% seen once; the top ten hold around 3.1%. On this clone itself: No antigen is known for it.

This clonotype was obtained from a female donor in good health and CMV-seronegative. Sample: PBMCs.

The DNA of the CDR3 is TGCAGCGTAAAGGAGGGTCCAGATACGCAGTATTTT. Translating gives CSVKEGPDTQYF. The chain employs TRBV29-1 and TRBJ2-3; maybe TRBD2 (6 bases). Looked up from germline, CDR1 is SQVTM and CDR2 is ANQGSEA. The CDR3 has 12 residues. V lost 6 bases, J lost 4 bases, and 11 bases lay in between.